This T cell receptor (beta chain) was profiled in a study of blood T cell repertoires in COVID-19 (dated by TCRdb to between 2020 and 2021). Concerning the study at large: Samples covering the acute and convalescent phases of COVID-19 were provided by collaborators in the United States, Italy and Spain. The prospective study material was composed of cDNA or gDNA derived from T cells, B-cell-depleted T cells, or PBMCs. The dataset comprised deeply sampled blood TCRbeta repertoires from subjects exposed to, actively infected with, or recovered from COVID-19. A freely available public database, intended as a resource for researchers studying the immune response to SARS-CoV-2, is where the repertoires were released. Samples were obtained from the ongoing ImmuneRACE study (first 160 participants) and from 1,254 subjects provided by 6 global collaborators. Sample metadata almost always included a de-identified subject ID, COVID-19 status, age in years and sex. Where available, HLA class I and class II types were taken from metadata supplied by the sample provider and were not determined by assay-based typing. Findings and caveats that apply to the study as a whole: How much clinical and demographic metadata was included differed by source and by participant, and the metadata was provided uncurated.

The immunoSEQ Assay, a bias-controlled multiplex PCR, was used to amplify TCRbeta CDR3 regions from genomic DNA. As for the original processing: The number of nucleated cells in each sample was estimated by amplification of reference gene primers within the assay. To quantify the absolute abundance of each unique TCRbeta CDR3 rearrangement, sequence reads were collapsed and filtered. For each sample, productive Simpson clonality was calculated as the square root of Simpson's diversity index over productive rearrangements. TCRdb obtained this table from immuneACCESS and retained in-frame rearrangements with V and J assigned. These tables miss some clones; where compared with another copy, unresolved V genes account for less than half of the shortfall, and the remainder is unexplained. V, J and clone size derive from that table, while D and trimming were established from the DNA sequence. A total of 150,000 to 160,000 clones appear in this sample, around three quarters of them only once. In total, the top ten clones hold roughly 1.5% of the sample.

About this clone: Its antigen is currently not known. No base qualities exist here, and no much larger clone lies one base off it.

Collaborating institutions collected whole blood in K2EDTA tubes following their own protocols. For TCRbeta analysis, collaborator samples were shipped as frozen whole blood, as isolated PBMCs, or as DNA extracted from either sample type. V and J are truncated by 6 bases and 0 bases respectively, leaving an intervening sequence of 8 bases. The germline V gene specifies SGHRS as CDR1 and YFSETQ as CDR2. The CDR3 contains 13 residues, cysteine and phenylalanine counted. Here the CDR3 DNA is all that survives: 39 bases in frame from base 1. This chain joins TRBV5-1 to TRBJ2-3, with the D gene call left open. The sequenced sample was peripheral blood. This receptor was taken from an elderly man with acute or convalescent COVID-19. The CDR3 loop reads CASTLQSTDTQYF. The DNA is TGCGCCAGCACCCTACAGAGCACAGATACGCAGTATTTT.